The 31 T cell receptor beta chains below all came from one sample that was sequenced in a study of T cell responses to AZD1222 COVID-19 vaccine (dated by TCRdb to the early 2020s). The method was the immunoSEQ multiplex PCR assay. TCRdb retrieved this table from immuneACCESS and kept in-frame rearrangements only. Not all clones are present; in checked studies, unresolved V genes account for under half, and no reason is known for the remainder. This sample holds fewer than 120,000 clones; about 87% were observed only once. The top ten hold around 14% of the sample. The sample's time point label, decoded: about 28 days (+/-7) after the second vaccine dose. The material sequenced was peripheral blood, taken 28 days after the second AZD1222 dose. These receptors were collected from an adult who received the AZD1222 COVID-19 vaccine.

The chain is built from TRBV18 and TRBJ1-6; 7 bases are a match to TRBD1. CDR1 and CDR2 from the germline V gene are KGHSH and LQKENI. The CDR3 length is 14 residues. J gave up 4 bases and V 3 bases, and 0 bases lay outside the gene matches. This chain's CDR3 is CASSPGQYNSPLHF. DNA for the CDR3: TGTGCCAGCTCACCGGGACAGTATAATTCACCCCTCCACTTT.

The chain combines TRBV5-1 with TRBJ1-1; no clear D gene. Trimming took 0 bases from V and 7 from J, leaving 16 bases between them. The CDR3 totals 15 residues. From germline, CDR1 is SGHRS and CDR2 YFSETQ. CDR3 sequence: CASSLGTQQSLEAFF. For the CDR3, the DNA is TGCGCCAGCAGCTTGGGCACCCAGCAATCCCTTGAAGCTTTCTTT.

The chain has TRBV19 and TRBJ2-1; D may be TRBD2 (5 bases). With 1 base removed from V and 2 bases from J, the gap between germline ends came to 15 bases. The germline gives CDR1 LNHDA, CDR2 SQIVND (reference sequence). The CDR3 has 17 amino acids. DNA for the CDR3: TGTGCCAGTAGTATAGGGCGCCTAGCTGGCGCCTACAATGAGCAGTTCTTC. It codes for CASSIGRLAGAYNEQFF.

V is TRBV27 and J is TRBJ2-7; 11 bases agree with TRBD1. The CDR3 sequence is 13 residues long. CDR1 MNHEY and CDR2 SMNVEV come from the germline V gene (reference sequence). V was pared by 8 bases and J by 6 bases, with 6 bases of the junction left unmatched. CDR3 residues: CASGSGTGGEQYF. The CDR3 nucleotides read TGTGCCAGCGGATCCGGGACAGGGGGCGAGCAGTACTTC.

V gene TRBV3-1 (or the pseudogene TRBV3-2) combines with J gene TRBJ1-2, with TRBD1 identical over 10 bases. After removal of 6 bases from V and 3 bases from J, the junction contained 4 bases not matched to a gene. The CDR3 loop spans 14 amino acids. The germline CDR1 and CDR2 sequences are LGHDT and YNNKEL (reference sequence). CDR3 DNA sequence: TGTGCCAGCAGAGCCGGGACAGGGGACTATGGCTACACCTTC. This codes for CASRAGTGDYGYTF.

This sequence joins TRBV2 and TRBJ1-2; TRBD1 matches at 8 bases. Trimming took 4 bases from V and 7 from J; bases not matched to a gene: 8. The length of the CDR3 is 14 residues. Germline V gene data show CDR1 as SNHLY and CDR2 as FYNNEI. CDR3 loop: CASSGPDRVGGYTF. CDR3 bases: TGTGCCAGCAGTGGACCGGACAGGGTAGGTGGCTACACCTTC. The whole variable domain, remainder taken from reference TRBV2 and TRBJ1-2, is EPEVTQTPSHQVTQMGQEVILRCVPISNHLYFYWYRQILGQKVEFLVSFYNNEISEKSEIFDDQFSVERPDGSNFTLKIRSTKLEDSAMYFCASSGPDRVGGYTFGSGTRLTVV.

CDR3 residues: CASSRIISGYTF. CDR3 sequence (DNA): TGTGCCAGCAGCCGAATAATTAGTGGCTACACCTTC. The V call is TRBV12-3 or TRBV12-4, the J call TRBJ1-2; no clear D. V lost 6 bases, J lost 7 bases, and 12 bases lay in between. The CDR3 contains 12 residues.

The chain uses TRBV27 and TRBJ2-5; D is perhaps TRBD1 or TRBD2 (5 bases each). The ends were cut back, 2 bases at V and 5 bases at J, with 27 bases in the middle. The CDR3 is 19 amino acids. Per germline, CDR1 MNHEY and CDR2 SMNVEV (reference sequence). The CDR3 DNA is TGTGCCAGCAGTTTAAACAATCGTCCGGACTCTGTTAAGGGGGAGACCCAGTACTTC. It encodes CASSLNNRPDSVKGETQYF.

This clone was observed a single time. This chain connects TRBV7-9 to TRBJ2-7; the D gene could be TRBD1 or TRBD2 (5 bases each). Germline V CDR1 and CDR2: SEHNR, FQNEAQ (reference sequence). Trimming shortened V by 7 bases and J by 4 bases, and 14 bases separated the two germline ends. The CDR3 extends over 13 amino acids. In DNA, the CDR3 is TGTGCCAGCACCTCTGGGGGTCGTTACGAGCAGTACTTC. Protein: CASTSGGRYEQYF.

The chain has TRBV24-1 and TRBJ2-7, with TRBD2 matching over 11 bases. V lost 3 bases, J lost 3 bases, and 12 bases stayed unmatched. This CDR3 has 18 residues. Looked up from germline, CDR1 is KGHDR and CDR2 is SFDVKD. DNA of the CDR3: TGTGCCACCAGTGATAGCACTAGCGGGAGATCTATGGTCTACGAGCAGTACTTC. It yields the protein CATSDSTSGRSMVYEQYF.

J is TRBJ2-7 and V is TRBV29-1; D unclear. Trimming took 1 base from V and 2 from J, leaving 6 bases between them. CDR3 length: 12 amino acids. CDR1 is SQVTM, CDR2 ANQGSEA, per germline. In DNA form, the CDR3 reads TGCAGCGTTGAAGTACAGACCTACGAGCAGTACTTC. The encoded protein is CSVEVQTYEQYF.

The CDR3 DNA sequence: TGTGCCAGCAGTGAAGAGCGTCCCCTCCACTTT. Translating it yields CASSEERPLHF. The J gene is TRBJ1-6, the V gene TRBV6-1; D is undetermined. This CDR3 region has 11 residues. Germline assignment: CDR1 MNHNS and CDR2 SASEGT. The V end lost 1 base, the J end lost 13 bases, and 5 bases lay between the germline ends.

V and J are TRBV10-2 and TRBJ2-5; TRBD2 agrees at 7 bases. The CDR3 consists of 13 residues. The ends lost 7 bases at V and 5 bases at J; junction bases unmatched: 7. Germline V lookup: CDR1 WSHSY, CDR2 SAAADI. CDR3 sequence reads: CASIAAGSETQYF. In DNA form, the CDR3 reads TGCGCCAGCATAGCAGCGGGAAGCGAGACCCAGTACTTC.

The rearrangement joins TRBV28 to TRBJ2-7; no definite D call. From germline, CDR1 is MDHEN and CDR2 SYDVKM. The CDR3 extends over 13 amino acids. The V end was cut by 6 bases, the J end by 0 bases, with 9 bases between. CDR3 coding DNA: TGTGCCAGCAGCCCATCTAGCTCCTACGAGCAGTACTTC. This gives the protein CASSPSSSYEQYF.

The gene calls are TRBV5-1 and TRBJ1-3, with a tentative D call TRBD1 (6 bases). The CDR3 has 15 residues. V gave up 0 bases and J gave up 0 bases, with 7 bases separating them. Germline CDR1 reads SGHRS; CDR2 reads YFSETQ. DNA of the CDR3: TGCGCCAGCAGCTTGGGCAGGGGCTCTGGAAACACCATATATTTT. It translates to CASSLGRGSGNTIYF.

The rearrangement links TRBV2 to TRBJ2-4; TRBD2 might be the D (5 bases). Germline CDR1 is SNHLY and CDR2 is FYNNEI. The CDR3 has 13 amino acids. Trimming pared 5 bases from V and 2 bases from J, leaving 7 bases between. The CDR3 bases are TGTGCCAGCAGTAGGGAGCCCAAAAACATTCAGTACTTC. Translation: CASSREPKNIQYF.

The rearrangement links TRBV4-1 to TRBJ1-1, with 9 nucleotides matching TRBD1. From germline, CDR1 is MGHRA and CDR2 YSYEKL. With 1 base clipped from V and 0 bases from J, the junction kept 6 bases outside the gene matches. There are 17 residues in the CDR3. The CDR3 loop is CASSQVPGQGMNTEAFF. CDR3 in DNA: TGCGCCAGCAGCCAAGTCCCGGGACAGGGAATGAACACTGAAGCTTTCTTT.

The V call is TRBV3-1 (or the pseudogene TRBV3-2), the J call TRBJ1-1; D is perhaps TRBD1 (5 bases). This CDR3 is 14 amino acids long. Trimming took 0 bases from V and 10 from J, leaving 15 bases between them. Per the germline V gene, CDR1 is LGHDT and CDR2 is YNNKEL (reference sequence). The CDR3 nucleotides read TGTGCCAGCAGCCAAGAGTCCGCCAGGGCGGGAGCTTTCTTT. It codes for CASSQESARAGAFF.

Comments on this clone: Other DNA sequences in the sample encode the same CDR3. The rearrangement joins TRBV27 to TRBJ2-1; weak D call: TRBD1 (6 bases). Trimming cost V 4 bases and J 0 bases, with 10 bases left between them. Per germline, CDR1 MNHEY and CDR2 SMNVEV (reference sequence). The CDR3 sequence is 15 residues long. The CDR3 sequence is CASSSTGSSYNEQFF. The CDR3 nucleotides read TGTGCCAGCAGTTCGACAGGCAGCTCCTACAATGAGCAGTTCTTC.

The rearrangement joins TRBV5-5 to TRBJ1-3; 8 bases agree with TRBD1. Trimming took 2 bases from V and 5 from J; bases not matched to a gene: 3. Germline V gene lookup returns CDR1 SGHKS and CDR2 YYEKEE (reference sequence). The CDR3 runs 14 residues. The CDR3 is CASSFGQGRNTIYF. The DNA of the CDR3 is TGTGCCAGCAGCTTCGGACAGGGAAGAAACACCATATATTTT.

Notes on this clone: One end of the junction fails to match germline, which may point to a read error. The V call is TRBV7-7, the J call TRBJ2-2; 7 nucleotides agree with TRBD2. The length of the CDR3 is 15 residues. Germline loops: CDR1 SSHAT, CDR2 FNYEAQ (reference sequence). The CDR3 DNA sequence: TGTGCTAGCAGCTTACACGGGGGGAGTACCGGGGAGCTGTTTTTT. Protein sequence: CASSLHGGSTGELFF.

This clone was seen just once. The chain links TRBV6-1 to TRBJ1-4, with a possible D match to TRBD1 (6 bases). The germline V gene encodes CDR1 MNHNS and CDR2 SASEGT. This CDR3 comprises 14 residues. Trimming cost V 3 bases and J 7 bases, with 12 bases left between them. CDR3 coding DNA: TGTGCCAGCAGTGATACAGGGTCACGTGAAAAACTGTTTTTT. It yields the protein CASSDTGSREKLFF.

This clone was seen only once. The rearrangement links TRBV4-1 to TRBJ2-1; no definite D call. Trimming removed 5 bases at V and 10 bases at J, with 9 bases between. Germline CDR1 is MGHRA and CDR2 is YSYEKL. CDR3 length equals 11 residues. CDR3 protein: CASSGAGEQFF. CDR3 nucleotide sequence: TGCGCCAGCAGCGGAGCCGGCGAGCAGTTCTTC.

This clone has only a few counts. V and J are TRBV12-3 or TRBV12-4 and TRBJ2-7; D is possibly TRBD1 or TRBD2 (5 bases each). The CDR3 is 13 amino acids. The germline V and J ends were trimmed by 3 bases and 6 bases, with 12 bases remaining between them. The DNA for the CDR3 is TGTGCCAGCAGTTTCAGAGGGGCCCGCGAGCAGTACTTC. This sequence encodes CASSFRGAREQYF.

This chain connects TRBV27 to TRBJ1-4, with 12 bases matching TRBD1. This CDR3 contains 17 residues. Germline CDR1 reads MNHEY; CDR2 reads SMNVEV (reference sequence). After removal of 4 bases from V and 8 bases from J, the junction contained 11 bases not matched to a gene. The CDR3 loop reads CASSSGTGGAFKEKLFF. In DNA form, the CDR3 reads TGTGCCAGCAGTTCAGGGACAGGGGGCGCCTTTAAGGAAAAACTGTTTTTT.

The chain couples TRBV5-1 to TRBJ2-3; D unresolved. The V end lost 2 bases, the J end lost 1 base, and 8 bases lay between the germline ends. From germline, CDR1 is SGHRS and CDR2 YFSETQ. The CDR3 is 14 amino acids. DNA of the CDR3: TGCGCCAGCAGCTTCGGTCCCGGCACAGATACGCAGTATTTT. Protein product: CASSFGPGTDTQYF.

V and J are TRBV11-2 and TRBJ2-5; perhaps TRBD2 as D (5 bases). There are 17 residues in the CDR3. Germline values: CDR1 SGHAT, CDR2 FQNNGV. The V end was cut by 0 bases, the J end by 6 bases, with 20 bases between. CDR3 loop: CASSLDAPRGSGKTQYF. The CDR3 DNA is TGTGCCAGCAGCTTAGATGCCCCCCGGGGTTCTGGGAAGACCCAGTACTTC.

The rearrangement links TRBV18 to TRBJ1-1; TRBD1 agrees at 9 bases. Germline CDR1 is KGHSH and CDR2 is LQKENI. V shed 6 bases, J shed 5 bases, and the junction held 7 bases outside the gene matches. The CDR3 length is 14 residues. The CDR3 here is CASSPGQGGTEAFF. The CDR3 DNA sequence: TGTGCCAGCTCCCCGGGACAGGGAGGAACTGAAGCTTTCTTT.

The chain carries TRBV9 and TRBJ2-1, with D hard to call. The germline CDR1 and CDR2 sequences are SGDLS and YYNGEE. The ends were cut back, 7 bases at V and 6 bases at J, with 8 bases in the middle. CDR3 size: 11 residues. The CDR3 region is CASGGFNEQFF. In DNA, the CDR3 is TGTGCCAGCGGTGGGTTCAATGAGCAGTTCTTC.

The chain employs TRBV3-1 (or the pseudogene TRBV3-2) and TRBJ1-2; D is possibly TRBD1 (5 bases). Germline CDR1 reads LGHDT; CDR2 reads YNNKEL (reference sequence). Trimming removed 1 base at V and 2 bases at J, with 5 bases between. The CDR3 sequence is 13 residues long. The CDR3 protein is CASSQGGNYGYTF. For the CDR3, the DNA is TGTGCCAGCAGCCAAGGGGGCAACTATGGCTACACCTTC.

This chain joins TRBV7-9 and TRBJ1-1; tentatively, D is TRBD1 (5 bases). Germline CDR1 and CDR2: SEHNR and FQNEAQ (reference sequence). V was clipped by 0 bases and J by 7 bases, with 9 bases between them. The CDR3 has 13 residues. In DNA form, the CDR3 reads TGTGCCAGCAGCTTAGCCTTAAGGGGTGAAGCTTTCTTT. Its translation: CASSLALRGEAFF.